Listed below are T cell receptor beta chains from one sample, sequenced in a study of blood T cell repertoires in COVID-19. Here immunoSEQ multiplex PCR was the method, and the copy in TCRdb shows in-frame clones only, minus some. The data hold under 150,000 clones, with around 87% observed a single time. Material for sequencing was peripheral blood. Receptors originate from a woman between 35 and 50 years old with acute or convalescent COVID-19. The CDR3 runs from the conserved cysteine through the conserved F or W. D genes are given only for firm matches. Clone size appears in some rows only: once, few, many, or a class for an expanded clone.

>TRBJ2-1|TRBV3-1/TRBV3-2|TRBD2|-
CASTPISGGAQVEQFF
TGTGCCAGCACCCCGATTAGCGGGGGGGCACAGGTTGAGCAGTTCTTC
>TRBJ1-6|TRBV6-2/TRBV6-3|-|-
CASSYSGGGVSPLHF
TGTGCCAGCAGTTACTCGGGGGGAGGGGTCTCACCCCTCCACTTT
>TRBJ1-2|TRBV6-5|TRBD1|-
CASGTGSRWNGYTF
TGTGCCAGCGGGACAGGCTCCCGGTGGAATGGCTACACCTTC
>TRBJ1-1|TRBV28|TRBD1|-
CASSFEGAGTEAFF
TGTGCCAGCAGTTTCGAGGGGGCGGGTACTGAAGCTTTCTTT
>TRBJ2-1|TRBV19|TRBD2|-
CASDGAGGGYNEQFF
TGTGCCAGTGACGGAGCGGGAGGGGGATACAATGAGCAGTTCTTC
>TRBJ2-1|TRBV30|TRBD2|once
CAWQGTSGRGGSYNEQFF
TGTGCCTGGCAAGGGACTAGCGGGAGGGGGGGCTCCTACAATGAGCAGTTCTTC
>TRBJ2-7|TRBV5-6|TRBD1|-
CASSPRPGQGPPHEQYF
TGTGCCAGCAGCCCACGCCCGGGACAGGGTCCCCCCCACGAGCAGTACTTC
>TRBJ2-7|TRBV5-6|-|-
CASSTGLTTVYEQYF
TGTGCCAGCAGCACGGGACTCACGACAGTCTACGAGCAGTACTTC
>TRBJ1-2|TRBV5-1|-|few
CASSFSRDYGYTF
TGCGCCAGCAGCTTCTCCAGGGACTATGGCTACACCTTC
>TRBJ2-5|TRBV7-2|-|-
CASSHPWRGGETQYF
TGTGCCAGCAGCCATCCCTGGCGGGGCGGGGAGACCCAGTACTTC
>TRBJ1-6|TRBV11-2|TRBD1|-
CASSLVSGQGMGHNSPLHF
TGTGCCAGCAGCTTAGTAAGCGGACAGGGAATGGGACATAATTCACCCCTCCACTTT
>TRBJ2-7|TRBV9|-|-
CASSEGGGPNEQYF
TGTGCCAGCAGCGAAGGGGGGGGGCCTAACGAGCAGTACTTC
>TRBJ1-5|TRBV3-1/TRBV3-2|TRBD1|-
CASSLTGVGQPQHF
TGTGCCAGCAGCCTAACAGGGGTGGGTCAGCCCCAGCATTTT
>TRBJ2-1|TRBV2|TRBD2|once
CATTRGLAGDEQFF
TGTGCCACTACCCGGGGACTAGCGGGAGATGAGCAGTTCTTC
>TRBJ2-1|TRBV5-6|TRBD1|-
CASSLESPDRVWNEQFF
TGTGCCAGCAGCTTGGAATCTCCGGACAGGGTGTGGAATGAGCAGTTCTTC
>TRBJ1-6|TRBV25-1|TRBD1|-
CASSGDRVSPLHF
TGTGCCAGCAGTGGAGACAGGGTCTCACCCCTCCACTTT
>TRBJ1-6|TRBV5-6|-|-
CASSANQGRRNSPLHF
TGTGCCAGCAGCGCCAACCAGGGGCGCAGGAATTCACCCCTCCACTTT
>TRBJ2-2|TRBV7-2|TRBD1|-
CASSPTRDRVTGELFF
TGTGCCAGCAGCCCAACCAGGGACAGGGTTACCGGGGAGCTGTTTTTT
>TRBJ1-2|TRBV7-9|-|-
CASSFEGVSTEGYTF
TGTGCCAGCAGCTTTGAGGGGGTCTCGACGGAAGGCTACACCTTC
>TRBJ1-1|TRBV7-2|-|-
CASTSTGLVGAFF
TGTGCCAGCACCTCAACGGGACTGGTGGGAGCTTTCTTT
>TRBJ2-3|TRBV5-5|TRBD2|-
CASSLGLAGGADTQYF
TGTGCCAGCAGCTTGGGACTAGCGGGAGGAGCGGATACGCAGTATTTT
>TRBJ2-7|TRBV12-5|TRBD2|-
CASGLVLKLAGHYEQYF
TGTGCTAGTGGTTTGGTACTTAAGCTAGCGGGACACTACGAGCAGTACTTC
>TRBJ1-2|TRBV19|-|-
CASSIKGNYGYTF
TGTGCCAGTAGTATCAAGGGGAACTATGGCTACACCTTC
>TRBJ1-1|TRBV25-1|-|-
CASSDALRGRNTEAFF
TGTGCCAGCAGTGATGCCCTGAGAGGCAGGAACACTGAAGCTTTCTTT
>TRBJ2-5|TRBV7-2|TRBD1|-
CASSPRTGVRVTQYF
TGTGCCAGCAGCCCCCGGACAGGGGTAAGGGTCACCCAGTACTTC
>TRBJ1-2|TRBV5-4|-|once
CASSLNRNYGYTF
TGTGCCAGCAGCTTGAACAGAAACTATGGCTACACCTTC
>TRBJ2-3|TRBV29-1|TRBD1|-
CSVDGTEGRTDTQYF
TGCAGCGTTGACGGGACAGAGGGCCGCACAGATACGCAGTATTTT
>TRBJ2-2|TRBV10-3|TRBD2|once
CAISAGGLAVTGELFF
TGTGCCATCAGCGCCGGCGGGCTAGCGGTCACCGGGGAGCTGTTTTTT
>TRBJ2-7|TRBV30|TRBD1|few
CAWSVYLDRPYEQYF
TGTGCCTGGAGTGTATATTTGGACAGGCCCTACGAGCAGTACTTC
>TRBJ2-1|TRBV2|TRBD1|-
CASRPRTGYNEQFF
TGTGCCAGCAGGCCCCGGACAGGGTACAATGAGCAGTTCTTC
>TRBJ1-3|TRBV10-1|-|-
CASSLAGAPSSGNTIYF
TGCGCCAGCAGTCTAGCAGGGGCCCCGAGCTCTGGAAACACCATATATTTT
>TRBJ2-7|TRBV18|-|-
CASSPRDSGYEQYF
TGTGCCAGCTCACCCCGGGACTCTGGCTACGAGCAGTACTTC
>TRBJ1-1|TRBV7-9|-|-
CASTPDSLNTEAFF
TGTGCCAGCACCCCGGACAGCTTGAACACTGAAGCTTTCTTT
>TRBJ2-3|TRBV7-3|-|-
CASSFIADTQYF
TGTGCCAGCAGCTTTATCGCAGATACGCAGTATTTT
>TRBJ2-1|TRBV20-1|-|-
CSASPGQRKVF
TGCAGTGCTAGCCCTGGGCAGCGGAAGGTCTTC
>TRBJ2-7|TRBV4-3|-|-
CASSQDRTKIYEQYF
TGCGCCAGCAGCCAAGATAGGACTAAAATCTACGAGCAGTACTTC
>TRBJ1-4|TRBV5-1|-|-
CASSLGGGTNEKLFF
TGCGCCAGCAGCTTGGGGGGCGGAACTAATGAAAAACTGTTTTTT
>TRBJ2-5|TRBV13|TRBD2|-
CASSEGLAFETQYF
TGTGCCAGCAGCGAGGGACTAGCTTTTGAGACCCAGTACTTC
>TRBJ1-6|TRBV30|TRBD1|few
CAWAPGTVNSPLHF
TGTGCCTGGGCCCCCGGGACAGTTAATTCACCCCTCCACTTT
>TRBJ2-5|TRBV3-1/TRBV3-2|-|few
CASSQTIGGSNQETQYF
TGTGCCAGCAGCCAAACAATTGGGGGGTCCAACCAAGAGACCCAGTACTTC
>TRBJ1-2|TRBV5-1|-|-
CASSLAARVNYGYTF
TGCGCCAGCAGCTTGGCGGCCAGGGTGAACTATGGCTACACCTTC